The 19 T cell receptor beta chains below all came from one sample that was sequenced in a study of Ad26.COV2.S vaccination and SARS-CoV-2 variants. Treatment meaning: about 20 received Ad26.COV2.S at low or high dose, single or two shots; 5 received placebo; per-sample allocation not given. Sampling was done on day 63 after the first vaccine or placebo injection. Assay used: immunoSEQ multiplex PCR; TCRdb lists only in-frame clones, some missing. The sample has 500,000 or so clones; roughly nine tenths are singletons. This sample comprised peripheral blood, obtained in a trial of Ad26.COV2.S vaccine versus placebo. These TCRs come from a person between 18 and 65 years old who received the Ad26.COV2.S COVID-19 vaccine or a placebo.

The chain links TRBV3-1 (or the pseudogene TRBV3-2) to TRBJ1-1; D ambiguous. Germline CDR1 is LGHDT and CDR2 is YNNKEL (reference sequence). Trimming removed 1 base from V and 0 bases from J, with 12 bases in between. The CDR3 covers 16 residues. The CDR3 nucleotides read TGTGCCAGCAGCCAAGGGGTCAGGAAGATGAACACTGAAGCTTTCTTT. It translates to CASSQGVRKMNTEAFF.

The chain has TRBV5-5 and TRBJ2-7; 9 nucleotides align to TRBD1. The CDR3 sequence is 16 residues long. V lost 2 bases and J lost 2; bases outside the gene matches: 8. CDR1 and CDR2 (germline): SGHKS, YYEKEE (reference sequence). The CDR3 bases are TGTGCCAGCAGCTTCCCGGGGACAGGGAACCCCTACGAGCAGTACGTC. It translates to CASSFPGTGNPYEQYV.

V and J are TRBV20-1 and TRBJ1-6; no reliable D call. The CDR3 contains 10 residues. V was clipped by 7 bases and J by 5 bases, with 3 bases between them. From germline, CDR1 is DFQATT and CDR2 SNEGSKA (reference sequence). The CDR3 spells CSVDNSPLHF. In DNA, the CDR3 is TGCAGTGTAGATAATTCACCCCTCCACTTT.

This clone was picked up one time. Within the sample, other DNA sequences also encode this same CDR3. The CDR3 nucleotides are TGTGCCAGCAGCCCACAGGGCCCCTCTGGAAACACCATATATTTT. It codes for CASSPQGPSGNTIYF. The V and J genes are TRBV2 and TRBJ1-3, with D perhaps matching TRBD1 (6 bases). CDR1 and CDR2 from the germline V gene are SNHLY and FYNNEI. V lost 6 bases, J lost 0 bases, and 12 bases lay in between. The CDR3 extends over 15 amino acids. Full variable domain (remainder filled in from reference TRBV2 and TRBJ1-3): EPEVTQTPSHQVTQMGQEVILRCVPISNHLYFYWYRQILGQKVEFLVSFYNNEISEKSEIFDDQFSVERPDGSNFTLKIRSTKLEDSAMYFCASSPQGPSGNTIYFGEGSWLTVV.

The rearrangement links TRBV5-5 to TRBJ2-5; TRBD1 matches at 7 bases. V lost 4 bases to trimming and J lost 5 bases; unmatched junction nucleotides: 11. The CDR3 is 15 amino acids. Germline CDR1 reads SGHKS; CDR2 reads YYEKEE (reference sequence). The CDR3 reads CASSNSQGLPETQYF. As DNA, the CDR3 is TGTGCCAGCAGCAACTCACAGGGGCTACCGGAGACCCAGTACTTC.

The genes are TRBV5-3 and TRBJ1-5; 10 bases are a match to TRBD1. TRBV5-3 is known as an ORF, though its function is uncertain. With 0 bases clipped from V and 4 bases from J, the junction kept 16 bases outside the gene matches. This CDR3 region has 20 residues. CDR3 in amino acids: CARSLDPGQGSGVRNQPQHF. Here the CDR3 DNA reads TGTGCCAGAAGCTTGGACCCGGGACAGGGGTCGGGGGTACGGAATCAGCCCCAGCATTTT.

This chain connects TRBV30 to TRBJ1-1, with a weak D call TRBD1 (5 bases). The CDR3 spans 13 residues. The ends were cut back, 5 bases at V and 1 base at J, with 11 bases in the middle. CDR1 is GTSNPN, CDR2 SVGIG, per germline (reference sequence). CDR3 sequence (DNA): TGTGCCTGGGGGGGGGTCAGGAACACTGAAGCTTTCTTT. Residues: CAWGGVRNTEAFF.

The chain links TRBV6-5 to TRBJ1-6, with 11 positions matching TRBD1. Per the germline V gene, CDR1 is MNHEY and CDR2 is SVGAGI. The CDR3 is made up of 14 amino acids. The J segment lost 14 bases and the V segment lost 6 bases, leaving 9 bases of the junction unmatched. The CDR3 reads CASRSGTGGRALHF. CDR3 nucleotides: TGTGCCAGCAGATCCGGGACAGGGGGTAGGGCCCTCCACTTT.

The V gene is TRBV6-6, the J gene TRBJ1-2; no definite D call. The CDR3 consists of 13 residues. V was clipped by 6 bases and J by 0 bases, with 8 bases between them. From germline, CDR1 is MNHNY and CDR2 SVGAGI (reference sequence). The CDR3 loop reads CASRGSANYGYTF. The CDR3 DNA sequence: TGTGCCAGCAGGGGGTCCGCTAACTATGGCTACACCTTC.

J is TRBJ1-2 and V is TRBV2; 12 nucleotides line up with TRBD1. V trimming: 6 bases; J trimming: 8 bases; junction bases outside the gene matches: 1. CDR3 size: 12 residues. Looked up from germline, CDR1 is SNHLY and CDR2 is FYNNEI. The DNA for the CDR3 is TGTGCCAGCAGGGGGACAGGGGGCGGCTACACCTTC. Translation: CASRGTGGGYTF.

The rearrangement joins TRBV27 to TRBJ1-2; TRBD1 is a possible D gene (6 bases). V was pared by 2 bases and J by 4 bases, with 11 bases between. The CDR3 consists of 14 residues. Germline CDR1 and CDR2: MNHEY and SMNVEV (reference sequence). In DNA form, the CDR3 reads TGTGCCAGCAGTTTACGGCAGGGGATCTATGGCTACACCTTC. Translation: CASSLRQGIYGYTF.

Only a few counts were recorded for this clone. CDR3 nucleotide sequence: TGTGCCAGCAGTGTAATGAACACTGAAGCTTTCTTT. Its translation is CASSVMNTEAFF. This rearrangement joins TRBV2 to TRBJ1-1; D ambiguous. Germline loops: CDR1 SNHLY, CDR2 FYNNEI. There are 12 residues in the CDR3. The ends were cut back, 4 bases at V and 0 bases at J, with 3 bases in the middle. The complete variable domain, with remaining parts taken from reference TRBV2 and TRBJ1-1, reads EPEVTQTPSHQVTQMGQEVILRCVPISNHLYFYWYRQILGQKVEFLVSFYNNEISEKSEIFDDQFSVERPDGSNFTLKIRSTKLEDSAMYFCASSVMNTEAFFGQGTRLTVV.

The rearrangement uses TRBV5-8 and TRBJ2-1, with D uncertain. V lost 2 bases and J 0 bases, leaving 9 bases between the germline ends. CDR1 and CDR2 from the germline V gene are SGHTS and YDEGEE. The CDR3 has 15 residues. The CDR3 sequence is CASSLIGYSYNEQFF. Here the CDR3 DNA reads TGTGCCAGCAGCTTAATAGGGTACTCCTACAATGAGCAGTTCTTC. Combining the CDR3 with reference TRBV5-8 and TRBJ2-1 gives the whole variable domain EAGVTQSPTHLIKTRGQQATLRCSPISGHTSVYWYQQALGLGLQFLLWYDEGEERNRGNFPPRFSGRQFPNYSSELNVNALELEDSALYLCASSLIGYSYNEQFFGPGTRLTVL.

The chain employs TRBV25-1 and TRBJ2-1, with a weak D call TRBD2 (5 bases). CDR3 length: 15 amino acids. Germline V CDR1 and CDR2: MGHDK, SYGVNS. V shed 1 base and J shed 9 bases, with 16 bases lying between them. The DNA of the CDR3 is TGTGCCAGCAGTGAATTTACTAGGAGTTTGGCTGAGCAGTTCTTC. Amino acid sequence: CASSEFTRSLAEQFF.

CDR3 DNA: TGCGCCAGCAGCCCGGGTGACTCCTCTGGGGCCAACGTCCTGACTTTC. This gives the protein CASSPGDSSGANVLTF. This chain uses TRBV5-1 with TRBJ2-6; D is unresolved. CDR3 length: 16 amino acids. The germline V and J ends were trimmed by 4 bases and 0 bases, with 11 bases remaining between them. Germline V gene data show CDR1 as SGHRS and CDR2 as YFSETQ.

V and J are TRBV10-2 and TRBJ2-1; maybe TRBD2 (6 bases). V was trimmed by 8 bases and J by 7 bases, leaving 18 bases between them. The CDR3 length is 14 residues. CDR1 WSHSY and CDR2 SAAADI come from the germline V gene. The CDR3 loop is CASWGKAGQNEQFF. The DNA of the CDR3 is TGCGCCAGCTGGGGGAAAGCGGGTCAAAATGAGCAGTTCTTC.

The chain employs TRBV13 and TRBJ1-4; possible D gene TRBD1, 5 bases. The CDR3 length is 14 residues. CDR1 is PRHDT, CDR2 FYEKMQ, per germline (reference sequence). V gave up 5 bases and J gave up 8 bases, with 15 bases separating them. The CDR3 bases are TGTGCCAGCAGCGGGGGAGGGGTAGGCGAAAAACTGTTTTTT. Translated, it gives CASSGGGVGEKLFF. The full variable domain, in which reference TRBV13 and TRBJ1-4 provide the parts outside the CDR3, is AAGVIQSPRHLIKEKRETATLKCYPIPRHDTVYWYQQGPGQDPQFLISFYEKMQSDKGSIPDRFSAQQFSDYHSELNMSSLELGDSALYFCASSGGGVGEKLFFGSGTQLSVL.

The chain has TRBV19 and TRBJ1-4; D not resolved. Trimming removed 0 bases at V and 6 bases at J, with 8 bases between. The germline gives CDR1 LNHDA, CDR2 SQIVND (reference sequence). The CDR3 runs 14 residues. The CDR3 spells CASSIDRPYEKLFF. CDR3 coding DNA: TGTGCCAGTAGTATAGACAGGCCTTATGAAAAACTGTTTTTT.

The CDR3 here is CASSSGGNEQFF. CDR3 DNA sequence: TGTGCCAGCAGCTCAGGGGGGAATGAGCAGTTCTTC. J is TRBJ2-1 and V is TRBV12-3 or TRBV12-4, with D possibly matching TRBD1 (7 bases). Trimming left V 6 bases short and J 7 bases short, with 10 bases between. The CDR3 loop spans 12 amino acids.